This TCR beta chain is from a study of CD8 T cells in ankylosing spondylitis (dated by TCRdb to 2015 to 2018). Notes on the research overall: The study profiled T cell receptor beta repertoires in healthy donors and ankylosing spondylitis patients to find disease-linked TCR variants. The full study cohort comprised about 23 ankylosing spondylitis patients and approximately 100 healthy donors. Peripheral blood was sampled, and synovial fluid was additionally collected from ankylosing spondylitis patients. On the study overall, not on this receptor specifically: Some of the motif variants had been reported before in the synovial fluid and blood of reactive arthritis patients, a finding that suggests common disease-initiation mechanisms. According to the report, matched synovial fluid samples from ankylosing spondylitis patients were significantly enriched for the disease-linked clones. In peripheral blood, the disease-linked clones were found at relatively low frequencies and had a CD8+ phenotype. Blood from ankylosing spondylitis patients appeared to be characterized by a TCR beta motif composed of roughly 8 highly homologous amino acid variants.

Ten or more counts support this clonotype. The antigen it binds to is not known. Base-call qualities are not available, and no considerably larger clone is one nucleotide away. TCRdb lists the instrument as Illumina HiSeq 2500. Quantitative 5'-RACE with molecular barcodes was the method used to prepare the TCR beta libraries. As for how the authors treated the data: A new computational method based on a probabilistic model of VDJ rearrangement was used to identify disease-linked TCR variants. The public reads were quality trimmed at Q25 with fastp and then assembled into clones with MiXCR by TCRdb, keeping productive beta chains. Each entry is one CDR3 protein sequence, shown with its most common DNA and genes. These V and J calls are TCRdb output, not the study's own analysis. The sample records under 55,000 distinct CDR3 sequences, around 7.4% of which are singletons. The ten largest account for over 6.5% of the sample.

V was cut back by 6 bases and J by 2 bases, leaving a gap of 15 bases between them. Taken from cysteine to phenylalanine, the CDR3 has 14 residues. This entry keeps only the CDR3 DNA: 42 bases, framed from base 1. The germline V gene (reference sequence) provides CDR1 DFQATT and CDR2 SNEGSKA. The sample was blood, either unsorted or a sorted T cell fraction (not recorded which). This TCR was sampled from a female donor with ankylosing spondylitis or in good health (not recorded which). This chain is built from TRBV20-1 and TRBJ2-3; D gene: possibly TRBD1, on 6 matching bases. The base sequence is TGCAGTGCAGGGGACACCGCAACCACAGATACGCAGTATTTT. Translated, this gives CSAGDTATTDTQYF.